This T cell receptor beta chain was identified in a study of chemoradiotherapy in HPV16-positive cancers. Study outcomes and limitations: During treatment, candidate HPV-specific clones and E7-related motifs expanded in tumor. Better recurrence-free survival went with HPV-responsive T-cell expansion in HPV16-positive patients.

Clones were sequenced by immunoSEQ multiplex PCR, and TCRdb holds only the in-frame ones, with some missing. The profile shows approximately 9,500 clones, 65% to 80% of them singletons. The germline V and J ends were trimmed by 1 base and 0 bases, with 10 bases remaining between them. In germline, CDR1 is LNHDA, CDR2 SQIVND (reference sequence). The CDR3 is 15 residues long. As concerns this clone: The antigen remains unidentified.

Sequenced material: tumor tissue, taken from a patient who underwent chemoradiotherapy. This sequence joins TRBV19 and TRBJ2-7; the D gene is possibly TRBD2 (6 bases). This TCR was sampled from a human donor with HPV-associated anogenital cancer. CDR3 sequence (DNA): TGTGCCAGTAGTATAGTGGGGCGGGGCTCCTACGAGCAGTACTTC. It is translated as CASSIVGRGSYEQYF.